These T cell receptor beta chains were read from a single sample in a study of shared clonotypes between healthy human individuals. The assay was immunoSEQ multiplex PCR, and TCRdb's table has in-frame clones only and misses some. The profile shows about 2.1 million clones, under 95% of them singletons. Sequenced material: naive CD8+ T cells from PBMCs. These receptors originate from a man aged 18 to 30 in good health. Some clones in this sample may be carry-over from other donors' samples. CDR3s include the opening cysteine and the closing phenylalanine or tryptophan. D genes are given only for firm matches. Not all rows give a size; the values are once, few, many and, for expanded clones, a class.

v_gene	d_gene	abundance	j_gene	CDR3aa	CDR3nt
TRBV7-3	TRBD2	.	TRBJ2-7	CASSLVGSGSYEQYF	TGTGCCAGCAGCTTAGTCGGTAGCGGGAGTTACGAGCAGTACTTC
TRBV2	.	.	TRBJ2-1	CASTIGTVVDEQFF	TGTGCCAGCACGATAGGCACGGTGGTCGATGAGCAGTTCTTC
TRBV19	TRBD1	once	TRBJ1-4	CASSFTGVQNEKLFF	TGTGCCAGTAGTTTTACAGGGGTACAAAATGAAAAACTGTTTTTT
TRBV19	.	.	TRBJ1-5	CASSTTKGRDNQPQHF	TGTGCCAGTAGTACGACCAAGGGACGGGACAATCAGCCCCAGCATTTT
TRBV19	.	.	TRBJ2-1	CASTAGRTYNEQFF	TGTGCCAGTACCGCGGGAAGAACCTACAATGAGCAGTTCTTC
TRBV29-1	.	few	TRBJ1-1	CSSLGGEEVAFF	TGCAGCTCCCTCGGGGGGGAAGAAGTAGCTTTCTTT
TRBV5-1	.	.	TRBJ1-1	CASSLESGEAFF	TGCGCCAGCAGCTTGGAGTCAGGTGAAGCTTTCTTT
TRBV4-1	TRBD1	.	TRBJ2-1	CASGQGATIYNEQFF	TGCGCCAGCGGTCAGGGGGCCACGATCTACAATGAGCAGTTCTTC
TRBV9	.	once	TRBJ2-7	CASSPDPSSYEQYF	TGTGCCAGCAGCCCGGACCCGAGCTCCTACGAGCAGTACTTC
TRBV27	.	.	TRBJ2-7	CASSPLSSYEQYF	TGTGCCAGCAGTCCACTTAGCTCCTACGAGCAGTACTTC
TRBV7-9	.	.	TRBJ2-7	CASSPQGAARYEQYF	TGTGCCAGCAGCCCACAGGGCGCGGCTCGGTACGAGCAGTACTTC
TRBV7-5	.	.	TRBJ1-1	CARSRKGGTTNTEAFF	TGTGCCAGAAGCCGGAAGGGTGGGACAACGAACACTGAAGCTTTCTTT
TRBV5-6	.	.	TRBJ2-7	CASSFRYIHYEQYF	TGTGCCAGCAGCTTTAGATACATTCACTACGAGCAGTACTTC
TRBV7-7	TRBD1	.	TRBJ2-7	CASSSDRAPYEQYF	TGTGCCAGCAGCTCGGACAGGGCCCCCTACGAGCAGTACTTC
TRBV4-3	.	.	TRBJ1-5	CASSLRYRLSNQPQHF	TGCGCCAGCAGCCTACGCTACAGGCTTAGCAATCAGCCCCAGCATTTT
TRBV29-1	.	.	TRBJ2-1	CSVQIGGFGYNEQFF	TGCAGCGTTCAAATCGGGGGTTTCGGCTACAATGAGCAGTTCTTC
TRBV7-9	TRBD2	.	TRBJ2-1	CASSSGLAGLISYNEQFF	TGTGCCAGCAGTTCCGGACTAGCGGGATTAATCTCCTACAATGAGCAGTTCTTC
TRBV2	TRBD2	.	TRBJ2-3	CASSPRLTSGPTDTQYF	TGTGCCAGCAGCCCACGATTGACTAGCGGACCCACAGATACGCAGTATTTT
TRBV7-3	TRBD1	.	TRBJ2-1	CASSHGQGPYNEQFF	TGTGCCAGCAGCCATGGACAGGGGCCCTACAATGAGCAGTTCTTC
TRBV9	.	.	TRBJ2-1	CASSVGTLSSYNEQFF	TGTGCCAGCAGCGTAGGTACCCTGAGCTCCTACAATGAGCAGTTCTTC
TRBV27	.	.	TRBJ1-2	CASSLSSETIYGYTF	TGTGCCAGCAGTTTATCGTCGGAAACGATTTATGGCTACACCTTC
TRBV7-2	.	.	TRBJ2-3	CASTPSGTDTQYF	TGTGCCAGCACCCCCAGCGGCACAGATACGCAGTATTTT
TRBV7-6	TRBD2	.	TRBJ2-2	CASSLSSLAGDDTGELFF	TGTGCCAGCAGCTTAAGTTCGCTAGCGGGAGACGACACCGGGGAGCTGTTTTTT
TRBV15	.	.	TRBJ1-1	CATSKGSGYTEAFF	TGTGCCACCAGCAAGGGGTCGGGTTACACTGAAGCTTTCTTT
TRBV6-5	TRBD2	.	TRBJ2-7	CASSYSAGLLFEQYF	TGTGCCAGCAGTTACTCAGCGGGACTGCTTTTCGAGCAGTACTTC
TRBV4-1	TRBD1	.	TRBJ1-1	CASSQARTGAQNTEAFF	TGCGCCAGCAGCCAAGCCAGGACAGGGGCACAGAACACTGAAGCTTTCTTT
TRBV9	.	.	TRBJ2-5	CASSVGEDLQETQYF	TGTGCCAGCAGCGTAGGGGAGGACCTTCAAGAGACCCAGTACTTC
TRBV5-1	TRBD1	.	TRBJ1-1	CASSSDRDRVWGLAEAFF	TGCGCCAGCAGCTCTGACCGGGACAGGGTTTGGGGTTTGGCTGAAGCTTTCTTT
TRBV7-3	.	.	TRBJ2-5	CASSQRGVGQETQYF	TGTGCCAGCAGCCAGAGGGGTGTAGGGCAAGAGACCCAGTACTTC
TRBV5-1	TRBD1	.	TRBJ2-7	CASSLNLGQGTYEQYF	TGCGCCAGCAGCTTGAATCTGGGACAGGGGACCTACGAGCAGTACTTC
TRBV10-3	.	few	TRBJ2-7	CAITDRGDEQYF	TGTGCCATCACAGACAGAGGAGACGAGCAGTACTTC
TRBV2	.	few	TRBJ1-2	CASTKPVQGLEGYTF	TGTGCCAGCACTAAGCCCGTACAGGGTTTAGAAGGCTACACCTTC
TRBV27	TRBD1	.	TRBJ2-7	CASSPSVGTENYEQYF	TGTGCCAGCAGTCCCTCAGTCGGGACAGAGAACTACGAGCAGTACTTC
TRBV18	.	once	TRBJ1-1	CASSPPWGLGRNTEAFF	TGTGCCAGCTCACCACCGTGGGGGCTGGGGCGGAACACTGAAGCTTTCTTT
TRBV4-1	.	.	TRBJ2-7	CASSQAVGGAPVEQYF	TGCGCCAGCAGCCAAGCGGTTGGAGGGGCCCCGGTCGAGCAGTACTTC
TRBV7-8	.	.	TRBJ1-5	CASSRNRDLNQPQHF	TGTGCCAGCAGTCGAAACAGGGACCTCAATCAGCCCCAGCATTTT
TRBV14	.	.	TRBJ2-4	CASSQDRAGLNIQYF	TGTGCCAGCAGCCAAGATAGGGCAGGGCTAAACATTCAGTACTTC
TRBV27	.	.	TRBJ2-7	CASSLGPAIYEQYF	TGTGCCAGCAGTTTGGGTCCCGCCATCTACGAGCAGTACTTC
TRBV9	.	once	TRBJ1-1	CASSVGGGVGAEAFF	TGTGCCAGCAGCGTAGGGGGAGGGGTTGGCGCTGAAGCTTTCTTT
TRBV7-9	TRBD2	.	TRBJ2-1	CASSLAPSGRSNNEQFF	TGTGCCAGCAGCTTAGCCCCTAGCGGGAGGAGTAACAATGAGCAGTTCTTC
TRBV6-6	.	.	TRBJ2-2	CASRTGGSGTGELFF	TGTGCCAGCAGGACCGGGGGCTCTGGCACCGGGGAGCTGTTTTTT
TRBV15	.	.	TRBJ1-4	CATVGPLNEKLFF	TGTGCCACCGTGGGACCGCTAAATGAAAAACTGTTTTTT
TRBV9	TRBD1	few	TRBJ2-1	CASSVTGSWVNEQFF	TGTGCCAGCAGCGTGACAGGGAGTTGGGTGAATGAGCAGTTCTTC
TRBV30	TRBD2	.	TRBJ2-7	CAWTRWTPGGYEQYF	TGTGCCTGGACCCGGTGGACCCCGGGGGGTTACGAGCAGTACTTC
TRBV28	.	.	TRBJ1-6	CASSFIRPPLHF	TGTGCCAGCAGTTTCATTCGACCACCCCTCCACTTT
TRBV7-9	.	.	TRBJ2-5	CASSLAEGQETQYF	TGTGCCAGCAGCCTGGCGGAGGGCCAAGAGACCCAGTACTTC
TRBV15	.	.	TRBJ2-2	CATGGGSRPGELFF	TGTGCCACCGGGGGCGGGAGTAGGCCCGGGGAGCTGTTTTTT
TRBV5-1	TRBD2	.	TRBJ2-7	CASRWTGGEQYF	TGCGCCAGCAGATGGACGGGGGGCGAGCAGTACTTC
TRBV4-2	.	.	TRBJ2-7	CADPTWRDRSYEQYF	TGTGCCGACCCCACCTGGCGGGACCGCTCCTACGAGCAGTACTTC